This note documents a single TCR beta chain sequence. The V gene lost 5 bases and the J gene lost 8 bases, with 16 bases spanning the gap. The CDR3 covers 14 residues. From germline, CDR1 is SGHTA and CDR2 FQGTGA. The data were taken from a study of T-cell memory formation after mild COVID-19. TCRdb redid the calling of the 5' RACE reads with MiXCR, one entry per CDR3 protein. The sample includes about 210,000 distinct CDR3 sequences, roughly 10% of them seen just once. This clonotype was sampled from a man aged 18 to 29 who had mild COVID-19 (a few samples of this study predate the infection). Cell type and time point are not known. The genes are TRBV7-3 and TRBJ2-4; TRBD2 is a possible D gene (5 bases). What was sequenced was PBMCs or a T cell subset sorted from them (not recorded which). In DNA form, the CDR3 reads TGTGCCAGCAGCCAACACGGGGATCGTGACATTCAGTACTTC. Protein: CASSQHGDRDIQYF.